This T cell receptor (beta chain) originates from a study of blood T cell repertoires in COVID-19. At the level of the study: Italy, Spain and the United States were the sources of the convalescent and acute COVID-19 samples. T cells, B-cell-depleted T cells, or PBMCs supplied cDNA or gDNA.

This CDR3 region has 16 residues. Germline V lookup: CDR1 MRHNA, CDR2 SNTAGT. Deletions cut 2 bases from V and 0 bases from J, with 10 bases between. The protocol was immunoSEQ multiplex PCR, while the TCRdb copy is restricted to in-frame clones and leaves out a portion. Counted here are 200,000 to 300,000 clones, approximately 83% occurring once; the ten biggest clones make up around 9.9%. Sequencing input: peripheral blood. The sequence was obtained from a woman older than 75 with acute or convalescent COVID-19. This chain connects TRBV6-4 to TRBJ1-4; maybe TRBD1 (5 bases). Here the CDR3 reads CASSDRKQATNEKLFF. The CDR3 region has the DNA TGTGCCAGCAGTGACCGAAAACAGGCAACTAATGAAAAACTGTTTTTT.